This T cell receptor beta chain appears in the sequencing data of a study of cytomegalovirus exposure and HLA in healthy donors. About the study: There were 350 to 400 genotyped donors. Of these, 75% to 90% fell in the genetic ancestry cluster associated with self-reported Caucasian donors. Study-wide results and caveats: For most TCR beta V segments, an earlier analysis put the productive rate at about 87% or about 30% of the time. According to a later analysis, most TCR beta chains associated with CMV appeared HLA-restricted. 16,951 TCR beta sequences were associated with HLA alleles at 0.05 false discovery rate in a later analysis.

On this clone itself: Antigen unknown.

With 60 Vbeta and 13 Jbeta primers, the PCR was carried out. Profiling relied on immunoSEQ multiplex PCR, and the TCRdb table lists in-frame clones only, not all of them. In the table there are under 150,000 clones, 70% to 85% of which are singletons. This CDR3 has 15 residues. Germline-derived CDR1 and CDR2 are SGHNT and YYREEE (reference sequence). The receptor was isolated from a woman in her 40s in good health and CMV-seropositive. The sequencing sample was made of PBMCs. V gene TRBV5-4 combines with J gene TRBJ2-5; 7 bases are shared with TRBD1. Matching the DNA end better, TRBJ2-7 makes the J call doubtful. CDR3 protein: CASSFLGGIVAEQYF. For the CDR3, the DNA is TGTGCCAGCAGCTTTCTAGGGGGCATCGTGGCCGAGCAGTACTTC.